Each of the 3 T cell receptor beta chains below was sequenced from the same sample in a study of T cell changes during pregnancy in multiple sclerosis. Measured with immunoSEQ multiplex PCR; TCRdb has only the in-frame clones, and not every one. The sample holds about 99,000 clones, roughly 92% seen once. The sequenced sample was peripheral blood, obtained after pregnancy. The receptors come from a female donor with multiple sclerosis, enrolled in a pregnancy study.

The CDR3 nucleotides read TGTGCAAGGGGTGGGGACAGCTTAAATCAGCCCCAGCATTTT. Its translation: CARGGDSLNQPQHF. V usage is TRBV12-2 and J usage is TRBJ1-5; the tabulated D call, TRBD1, remains unverified against the DNA. TRBV12-2 is designated a pseudogene. This CDR3 contains 14 residues.

The CDR3 sequence: CASSPRTGRTDTQYF. The CDR3 bases are TGTGCCAGCAGCCCCCGGACAGGGCGGACAGATACGCAGTATTTT. The chain joins TRBV7-8 to TRBJ2-3; 8 bases agree with TRBD1. V was clipped by 5 bases and J by 3 bases; unmatched bases: 7. The CDR3 runs 15 residues. Germline V gene lookup returns CDR1 SGHVS and CDR2 FQNEAQ.

The chain has TRBV5-1 and TRBJ2-3; 7 bases fit TRBD2. V lost 4 bases and J lost 0; bases outside the gene matches: 5. The germline CDR1 and CDR2 sequences are SGHRS and YFSETQ. CDR3 length equals 15 residues. In DNA, the CDR3 is TGCGCCAGCAGCACCCTAGCGGCTAGCACAGATACGCAGTATTTT. Protein product: CASSTLAASTDTQYF.